This TCR beta chain is drawn from a study of CD8 T cells in Susac syndrome. CDR1 is LGHNA, CDR2 YSLEER, per germline. Trimming took 0 bases from V and 7 from J, leaving 9 bases between them. The CDR3 runs to 13 residues. Reverse transcription of 0.5 to 1 ug RNA was carried out with random hexamers. One entry per CDR3 protein, called by TCRdb with MiXCR from the immunoSEQ multiplex PCR reads. Of tens of thousands of distinct CDR3 sequences detected, 95% appear once; the ten largest clones hold 0.45% to 0.5%. The rearrangement uses TRBV4-3 and TRBJ1-1; no definite D call. Sequences were obtained from CD8+ T cells from PBMCs. The source is a human donor with Susac syndrome. In nucleotides, the CDR3 is TGCGCCAGCAGCCAAGAGAGGTTGGGTGAAGCTTTCTTT. Its translation is CASSQERLGEAFF.